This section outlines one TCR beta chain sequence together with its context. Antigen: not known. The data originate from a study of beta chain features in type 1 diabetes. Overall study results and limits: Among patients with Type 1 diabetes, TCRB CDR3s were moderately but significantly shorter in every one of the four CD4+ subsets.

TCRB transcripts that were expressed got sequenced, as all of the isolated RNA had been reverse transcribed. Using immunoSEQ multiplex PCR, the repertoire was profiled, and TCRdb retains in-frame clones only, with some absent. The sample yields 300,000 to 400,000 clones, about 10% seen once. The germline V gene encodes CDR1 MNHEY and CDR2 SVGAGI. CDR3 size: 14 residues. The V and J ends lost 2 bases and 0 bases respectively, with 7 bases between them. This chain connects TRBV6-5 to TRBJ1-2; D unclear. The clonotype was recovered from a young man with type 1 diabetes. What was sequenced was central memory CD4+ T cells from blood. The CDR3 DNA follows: TGTGCCAGCAGTTACGACGGACCTAACTATGGCTACACCTTC. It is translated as CASSYDGPNYGYTF.